This passage covers 20 T cell receptor beta chains from one sample sequenced in a study of beta chain features in type 1 diabetes. All of the isolated RNA was reverse transcribed, so expressed TCRB transcripts were sequenced. Clones were sequenced by immunoSEQ multiplex PCR, and TCRdb holds only the in-frame ones, with some missing. The sample yields some 150,000 clones, about 51% seen once. The specimen sequenced was Tregs from blood. Receptor source: a man between 18 and 35 years old in good health.

The sample holds a few counts of this clone. The chain has TRBV6-5 and TRBJ2-2, with a weak D call TRBD1 (6 bases). The CDR3 extends over 14 amino acids. Looked up from germline, CDR1 is MNHEY and CDR2 is SVGAGI. Trimming took 5 bases from V and 4 from J, leaving 11 bases between them. CDR3 DNA: TGTGCCAGCAGTAAGGGGACACGCACCGGGGAGCTGTTTTTT. Amino acids: CASSKGTRTGELFF.

The chain employs TRBV5-1 and TRBJ2-3; maybe TRBD1 (5 bases). Germline lookup yields CDR1 SGHRS and CDR2 YFSETQ. Trimming removed 2 bases from V and 0 bases from J, with 10 bases in between. This CDR3 contains 15 residues. CDR3 DNA: TGCGCCAGCAGCTTCCGACAGTATAGCACAGATACGCAGTATTTT. This translates into CASSFRQYSTDTQYF. Complete variable domain (other parts from reference TRBV5-1 and TRBJ2-3): KAGVTQTPRYLIKTRGQQVTLSCSPISGHRSVSWYQQTPGQGLQFLFEYFSETQRNKGNFPGRFSGRQFSNSRSEMNVSTLELGDSALYLCASSFRQYSTDTQYFGPGTRLTVL.

J is TRBJ1-1 and V is TRBV4-3; 7 bases fit TRBD1. V shed 1 base and J 7 bases; nucleotides not matched to a gene: 6. The CDR3 covers 14 residues. CDR1 is LGHNA, CDR2 YSLEER, per germline. CDR3 nucleotides: TGCGCCAGCAGCCAAGTAGGGGGCTGGGGTGAAGCTTTCTTT. Residues: CASSQVGGWGEAFF.

The chain couples TRBV30 to TRBJ2-7; D may be TRBD1 (5 bases). The CDR3 is made up of 16 amino acids. Germline values: CDR1 GTSNPN, CDR2 SVGIG (reference sequence). V was cut by 4 bases and J by 2 bases, with 21 bases left in between. The CDR3 coding sequence is TGTGCCTGGACCCATGGGGCGAGACAGAGTCCCTACGAGCAGTACTTC. Protein product: CAWTHGARQSPYEQYF.

This clone was seen more than once but under ten times. The chain joins TRBV28 to TRBJ2-3; TRBD1 aligns across 7 bases. J was trimmed by 2 bases and V by 4 bases; bases with no gene match: 9. In germline, CDR1 is MDHEN, CDR2 SYDVKM. The CDR3 covers 16 residues. DNA of the CDR3: TGTGCCAGCAGTTACGGGACAGCTCTTCCCACAGATACGCAGTATTTT. This sequence encodes CASSYGTALPTDTQYF.

CDR3 amino acids: CASRPDGEAVPYNEQFF. In DNA form, the CDR3 reads TGTGCCAGCCGTCCCGACGGGGAGGCCGTCCCTTACAATGAGCAGTTCTTC. The chain combines TRBV9 with TRBJ2-1; weak D call: TRBD2 (6 bases). This CDR3 has 17 residues. The V end was cut by 7 bases, the J end by 4 bases, with 24 bases between. Per the germline V gene, CDR1 is SGDLS and CDR2 is YYNGEE.

The chain uses TRBV29-1 and TRBJ2-3, with 7 bases that match TRBD1. The junction had 6 bases not matched to a gene; V was cut back by 3 bases and J by 6 bases. The CDR3 extends over 13 amino acids. The V gene's germline CDR1 is SQVTM and CDR2 ANQGSEA. CDR3 coding DNA: TGCAGCGTTGATGAAGGGGGCAGCGATACGCAGTATTTT. Encoded protein: CSVDEGGSDTQYF.

This clone was counted between two and nine times. The chain carries TRBV28 and TRBJ2-5, with D possibly matching TRBD2 (6 bases). CDR3 length equals 15 residues. Germline CDR1 is MDHEN and CDR2 is SYDVKM. Deletions cut 6 bases from V and 1 base from J, with 15 bases between. In nucleotides, the CDR3 is TGTGCCAGCAGGGGAGGCGGGCAGGGCCAAGAGACCCAGTACTTC. It specifies CASRGGGQGQETQYF. The complete variable domain, with remaining parts taken from reference TRBV28 and TRBJ2-5, reads DVKVTQSSRYLVKRTGEKVFLECVQDMDHENMFWYRQDPGLGLRLIYFSYDVKMKEKGDIPEGYSVSREKKERFSLILESASTNQTSMYLCASRGGGQGQETQYFGPGTRLLVL.

This clone was counted only a few times. The chain joins TRBV7-3 to TRBJ2-2, with a weak D call TRBD1 (6 bases). Between the trimmed V and J ends, which lost 0 bases and 7 bases, there was a span of 9 bases. Germline CDR1 reads SGHTA; CDR2 reads FQGTGA. This CDR3 has 14 amino acids. The CDR3 loop is CASSLTGASGELFF. In DNA form, the CDR3 reads TGTGCCAGCAGCTTAACGGGGGCGAGCGGGGAGCTGTTTTTT.

The table lists this clone with a few counts. The chain combines TRBV7-8 with TRBJ1-1; D is perhaps TRBD1 (5 bases). The V and J ends lost 3 bases and 8 bases respectively, with 10 bases between them. The CDR3 has 12 amino acids. Germline CDR1 is SGHVS and CDR2 is FQNEAQ. The CDR3 bases are TGTGCCAGCAGCTTGGCGACAGCCGAAGCTTTCTTT. As protein: CASSLATAEAFF.

V gene TRBV6-6 combines with J gene TRBJ2-1, with a tentative D call TRBD2 (6 bases). The V gene's germline CDR1 is MNHNY and CDR2 SVGAGI (reference sequence). V shed 6 bases and J shed 8 bases, with 11 bases lying between them. The CDR3 loop spans 12 amino acids. The CDR3 reads CASRPPGDEQFF. CDR3 nucleotides: TGTGCCAGCAGACCCCCGGGGGATGAGCAGTTCTTC.

This clone was counted only a few times. The J gene is TRBJ1-1, the V gene TRBV19; TRBD1 matches 10 bases. Germline trimming cut 4 bases from V and 3 bases from J; bases unmatched to any gene: 8. The germline V gene has CDR1 LNHDA and CDR2 SQIVND (reference sequence). The CDR3 is 16 amino acids. The CDR3 DNA reads as TGTGCCAGTAGTACCCGGGACAGGGGTATCCACACTGAAGCTTTCTTT. As protein: CASSTRDRGIHTEAFF.

The chain has TRBV7-6 and TRBJ2-1; 10 bases are shared with TRBD1. Germline V gene data show CDR1 as SGHVS and CDR2 as FNYEAQ. The CDR3 contains 15 residues. V trimming: 4 bases; J trimming: 6 bases; junction bases outside the gene matches: 6. The CDR3 nucleotides are TGTGCCAGCAGCTACGGGGACAGGGGCGGCAATGAGCAGTTCTTC. Protein: CASSYGDRGGNEQFF.

This CDR3 reads CASSRPPYGNTIYF. The CDR3 nucleotides are TGTGCCAGCAGCCGCCCCCCCTACGGAAACACCATATATTTT. V usage is TRBV7-2 and J usage is TRBJ1-3, with D uncertain. V lost 5 bases and J 4 bases, leaving 12 bases between the germline ends. The CDR3 extends over 14 amino acids. Germline loops: CDR1 SGHTA, CDR2 FQGNSA.

This clone has a single count. The chain is built from TRBV29-1 and TRBJ1-4; no firm D call. Trimming cost V 5 bases and J 8 bases, with 18 bases left between them. The CDR3 consists of 14 residues. Germline V gives CDR1 SQVTM, CDR2 ANQGSEA. Here the CDR3 reads CSVTRAEGGEKLFF. DNA of the CDR3: TGCAGCGTTACCCGGGCGGAGGGTGGCGAAAAACTGTTTTTT.

V usage is TRBV16 and J usage is TRBJ1-1; D possibly corresponds to TRBD1 (5 bases). CDR3 length: 13 amino acids. Trimming left V 4 bases short and J 5 bases short, with 11 bases between. Germline values: CDR1 KGHSY, CDR2 FQNENV. The CDR3 DNA reads as TGTGCCAGCAGCCGGCTGGAGGGGACTGAAGCTTTCTTT. It specifies CASSRLEGTEAFF.

This clone was seen a handful of times. The chain carries TRBV29-1 and TRBJ2-7; no reliable D call. V was shortened by 5 bases and J by 3 bases, with 11 bases between the two germline ends. CDR3 length: 12 amino acids. Germline V CDR1 and CDR2: SQVTM, ANQGSEA. As DNA, the CDR3 is TGCAGCGTTATAGTGGTTGACTACGAGCAGTACTTC. It codes for CSVIVVDYEQYF.

This chain connects TRBV13 to TRBJ1-6; 12 bases are shared with TRBD1. Germline assignment: CDR1 PRHDT and CDR2 FYEKMQ (reference sequence). V gave up 6 bases and J gave up 10 bases; unmatched junction bases: 7. This CDR3 is 15 amino acids long. CDR3 region: CASSFRDRGRSPLHF. Written as DNA, the CDR3 is TGTGCCAGCAGTTTCCGGGACAGGGGGCGCTCACCCCTCCACTTT.

The gene calls are TRBV7-9 and TRBJ2-3; D is unclear. The CDR3 loop spans 13 amino acids. Germline V gives CDR1 SEHNR, CDR2 FQNEAQ (reference sequence). The V end was cut by 4 bases, the J end by 2 bases, with 7 bases between. The CDR3 DNA reads as TGTGCCAGCAGCTCCAGACTCACAGATACGCAGTATTTT. Protein sequence: CASSSRLTDTQYF. Full variable domain (missing parts from reference TRBV7-9 and TRBJ2-3): DTGVSQNPRHKITKRGQNVTFRCDPISEHNRLYWYRQTLGQGPEFLTYFQNEAQLEKSRLLSDRFSAERPKGSFSTLEIQRTEQGDSAMYLCASSSRLTDTQYFGPGTRLTVL.

To note about this clone: This sample includes further DNA sequences coding for the same CDR3. The J gene is TRBJ2-3, the V gene TRBV30, with TRBD2 identical over 7 bases. Looked up from germline, CDR1 is GTSNPN and CDR2 is SVGIG (reference sequence). Trimming removed 4 bases from V and 2 bases from J; junction bases left unmatched: 9. The CDR3 covers 15 residues. CDR3 protein: CAWTRSGGVTDTQYF. CDR3 in DNA: TGTGCCTGGACCCGGTCGGGGGGTGTCACAGATACGCAGTATTTT. The variable domain in full, completed from reference TRBV30 and TRBJ2-3, reads SQTIHQWPATLVQPVGSPLSLECTVEGTSNPNLYWYRQAAGRGLQLLFYSVGIGQISSEVPQNLSASRPQDRQFILSSKKLLLSDSGFYLCAWTRSGGVTDTQYFGPGTRLTVL.